Included here is one T cell receptor beta chain sequence, with context. The target antigen is unknown. Sequencing targeted expressed TCRB transcripts, as all isolated RNA had been reverse transcribed. Sequencing used immunoSEQ multiplex PCR; TCRdb keeps in-frame clones, though not all of them. The sample lists 360,000 or so clones, roughly a fifth occurring once. This sample is part of a study of beta chain features in type 1 diabetes. Study in general: Patients did not differ from healthy donors in age, gender or cell yield. Study-wide points: Patients and controls would be equally affected if PCR favored shorter templates.

This CDR3 is built from 15 residues. From germline, CDR1 is SGDLS and CDR2 YYNGEE. Trimming removed 0 bases at V and 2 bases at J, with 11 bases between. The chain links TRBV9 to TRBJ2-5; D is undetermined. This receptor was obtained from a young woman in good health. Source material: naive CD4+ T cells from blood. The CDR3 reads CASSVGASQQETQYF. The CDR3 DNA reads as TGTGCCAGCAGCGTAGGGGCCAGTCAGCAAGAGACCCAGTACTTC.